A selection of T cell receptor beta chains follows, all from one sample in a study of blood T cell repertoires in COVID-19. Assay used: immunoSEQ multiplex PCR; TCRdb lists only in-frame clones, some missing. The repertoire holds tens of thousands of clones, with 70% to 90% as singletons. The sequenced sample consisted of peripheral blood. The receptors stem from a woman at least 80 years old in a cohort sampled during active or convalescent COVID-19. The conserved cysteine and the conserved F or W are not part of the CDR3 here.

j_call: TRBJ2-6; v_call: TRBV7-8; cdr3_aa: ASSSGQVLANVLT
j_call: TRBJ1-4; v_call: TRBV28; cdr3_aa: ASSFQSGTTNEKLF
j_call: TRBJ1-2; v_call: TRBV28; cdr3_aa: ASSLQGLDVAGYT
j_call: TRBJ2-5; v_call: TRBV30; cdr3_aa: AWSLGAETQY
j_call: TRBJ2-1; v_call: TRBV6-5; cdr3_aa: ASLRTSPPGNEQF
j_call: TRBJ1-3; v_call: TRBV7-8; cdr3_aa: ASSALGSSGNTIY
j_call: TRBJ2-3; v_call: TRBV19; cdr3_aa: ASSPGTSGLTDTQY
j_call: TRBJ2-1; v_call: TRBV5-1; cdr3_aa: ASSFSYPSMAGVSRNEQF
j_call: TRBJ1-3; v_call: TRBV3-1/TRBV3-2; cdr3_aa: ASSPRGRERDTIY
j_call: TRBJ1-6; v_call: TRBV27; cdr3_aa: ASGGGYNSPLH
j_call: TRBJ1-2; v_call: TRBV5-1; cdr3_aa: ASSLGLPNYGYT
j_call: TRBJ1-1; v_call: TRBV29-1; cdr3_aa: SVEVQVGTEAF
j_call: TRBJ2-2; v_call: TRBV7-3; cdr3_aa: ASSRQGANTGELF
j_call: TRBJ1-3; v_call: TRBV3-1/TRBV3-2; cdr3_aa: ASSPLRLTGNTIY
j_call: TRBJ1-1; v_call: TRBV5-4; cdr3_aa: ASSLGGLKNTEAF
j_call: TRBJ1-4; v_call: TRBV18; cdr3_aa: ASSPNMPGGADEKLF
j_call: TRBJ2-7; v_call: TRBV6-1; cdr3_aa: ASSEGGNSYEQY
j_call: TRBJ1-2; v_call: TRBV19; cdr3_aa: ASRSRGHGYT
j_call: TRBJ2-7; v_call: TRBV6-5; cdr3_aa: ASMRAGGAYEQY
j_call: TRBJ2-1; v_call: TRBV2; cdr3_aa: ASSGQPGLAGGNEQF
j_call: TRBJ2-4; v_call: TRBV13; cdr3_aa: ASTFGTVAAKNIQY
j_call: TRBJ2-1; v_call: TRBV28; cdr3_aa: ASSWQGDRYYNEQF
j_call: TRBJ2-1; v_call: TRBV12-1; cdr3_aa: ASSAPGLAGEGEQF
j_call: TRBJ2-2; v_call: TRBV24-1; cdr3_aa: ATSDNRALWAGELF
j_call: TRBJ2-3; v_call: TRBV4-1; cdr3_aa: ASSRRLVLGSDTQY
j_call: TRBJ1-5; v_call: TRBV16; cdr3_aa: ASSLRQGGNQPQH
j_call: TRBJ2-7; v_call: TRBV7-2; cdr3_aa: ASSLRDLTSYEQY
j_call: TRBJ1-5; v_call: TRBV5-1; cdr3_aa: ASSLESGSNQPQH
j_call: TRBJ2-5; v_call: TRBV7-3; cdr3_aa: ASSLIRQETQY
j_call: TRBJ2-7; v_call: TRBV2; cdr3_aa: ASSELVTSSYEQY
j_call: TRBJ1-1; v_call: TRBV7-9; cdr3_aa: ASSLESGLNTEAF
j_call: TRBJ1-1; v_call: TRBV19; cdr3_aa: ASSRIDKNTEAF
j_call: TRBJ1-5; v_call: TRBV28; cdr3_aa: ASSSLPQGGAPQH
j_call: TRBJ2-5; v_call: TRBV27; cdr3_aa: ATQSGGLGETQY
j_call: TRBJ1-5; v_call: TRBV2; cdr3_aa: ASTGVPPMGNQPQH
j_call: TRBJ1-1; v_call: TRBV4-1; cdr3_aa: ASSQPTVRTEAF
j_call: TRBJ1-2; v_call: TRBV5-1; cdr3_aa: ASSWGGTHLANYGYT